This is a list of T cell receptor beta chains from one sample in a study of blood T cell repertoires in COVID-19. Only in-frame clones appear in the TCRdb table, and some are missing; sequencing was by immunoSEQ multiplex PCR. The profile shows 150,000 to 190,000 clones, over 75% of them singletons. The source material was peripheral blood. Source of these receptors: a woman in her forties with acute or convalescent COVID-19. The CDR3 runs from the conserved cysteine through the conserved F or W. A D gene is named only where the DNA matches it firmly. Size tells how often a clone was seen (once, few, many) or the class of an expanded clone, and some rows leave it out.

CDR3 DNA: TGCGCCAGCAGCACAGGGGGCTGGGGCTACACCTTC; CDR3 protein: CASSTGGWGYTF; D gene: TRBD1; V gene: TRBV5-1; J gene: TRBJ1-2; clone size: few
CDR3 DNA: TGTGCCAGCAGCCAAGAATGGATGGGTCTAGCGGGGCGAAATGAGCAGTTCTTC; CDR3 protein: CASSQEWMGLAGRNEQFF; D gene: TRBD2; V gene: TRBV3-1/TRBV3-2; J gene: TRBJ2-1; clone size: -
CDR3 DNA: TGTGCCAGCAGGGAAGACACGTTCTTTGAAGCTTTCTTT; CDR3 protein: CASREDTFFEAFF; D gene: -; V gene: TRBV2; J gene: TRBJ1-1; clone size: -
CDR3 DNA: TGTGCCAGTAGTATTGCTAGCGGGAGTTCAGATACGCAGTATTTT; CDR3 protein: CASSIASGSSDTQYF; D gene: TRBD2; V gene: TRBV19; J gene: TRBJ2-3; clone size: -
CDR3 DNA: TGTGCCTGGGCGCAGAAGGCCGGGACAGGGCCTCAGCCCCAGCATTTT; CDR3 protein: CAWAQKAGTGPQPQHF; D gene: TRBD1; V gene: TRBV30; J gene: TRBJ1-5; clone size: -
CDR3 DNA: TGTGCCAGCAGCCGCGATAATTCACCCCTCCACTTT; CDR3 protein: CASSRDNSPLHF; D gene: -; V gene: TRBV3-1/TRBV3-2; J gene: TRBJ1-6; clone size: few
CDR3 DNA: TGTGCCAGCAGCTTGGCATCGGGGATCAATCAGCCCCAGCATTTT; CDR3 protein: CASSLASGINQPQHF; D gene: -; V gene: TRBV5-5; J gene: TRBJ1-5; clone size: -
CDR3 DNA: TGTGCCAGTAGTAACCCGGGACAGGGTCACTCCGGGGCCAACGTCCTGACTTTC; CDR3 protein: CASSNPGQGHSGANVLTF; D gene: TRBD1; V gene: TRBV19; J gene: TRBJ2-6; clone size: -
CDR3 DNA: TGTGCCAGCAACCGACAGGGCCCCTACGAGCAGTACTTC; CDR3 protein: CASNRQGPYEQYF; D gene: TRBD1; V gene: TRBV6-5; J gene: TRBJ2-7; clone size: -
CDR3 DNA: TGTGCCAGCAGCCAATCCGGGGGGACCACAGATACGCAGTATTTT; CDR3 protein: CASSQSGGTTDTQYF; D gene: TRBD2; V gene: TRBV3-1/TRBV3-2; J gene: TRBJ2-3; clone size: -
CDR3 DNA: TGTGCCAGCAGTTTATCCCCAGGGAACTATGGCTACACCTTC; CDR3 protein: CASSLSPGNYGYTF; D gene: -; V gene: TRBV27; J gene: TRBJ1-2; clone size: -
CDR3 DNA: TGTGCCACCAGTGATCCAGGGTACACCTACAATGAGCAGTTCTTC; CDR3 protein: CATSDPGYTYNEQFF; D gene: -; V gene: TRBV24-1; J gene: TRBJ2-1; clone size: -
CDR3 DNA: TGTGCCAGCAGCCTTTTACCCTTCGGTTATGGCTACACCTTC; CDR3 protein: CASSLLPFGYGYTF; D gene: -; V gene: TRBV14; J gene: TRBJ1-2; clone size: -
CDR3 DNA: TGTGCCAGCAGCCCACTAAGCTCCTATAATTCACTCCTCCACTTT; CDR3 protein: CASSPLSSYNSLLHF; D gene: -; V gene: TRBV5-4; J gene: TRBJ1-6; clone size: -
CDR3 DNA: TGTGCCATACCGGGAGGTCTCTACGAGCAGTACTTC; CDR3 protein: CAIPGGLYEQYF; D gene: TRBD2; V gene: TRBV12-3/TRBV12-4; J gene: TRBJ2-7; clone size: -
CDR3 DNA: TGTGCCAGCAGCACCCAATCCGACAGGGGGCCCTATGGCTACACCTTC; CDR3 protein: CASSTQSDRGPYGYTF; D gene: -; V gene: TRBV21-1; J gene: TRBJ1-2; clone size: -
CDR3 DNA: TGTGCCAGCAGTGGGACAGGGGGAAGGAACTATGGCTACACCTTC; CDR3 protein: CASSGTGGRNYGYTF; D gene: TRBD1; V gene: TRBV2; J gene: TRBJ1-2; clone size: -
CDR3 DNA: TGTGCCAGCAGCCCAATAGGGACAGGGAACCCCATTGAGGACGGGGAGCTGTTTTTT; CDR3 protein: CASSPIGTGNPIEDGELFF; D gene: TRBD1; V gene: TRBV7-6; J gene: TRBJ2-2; clone size: -
CDR3 DNA: TGTGCCAGCAGCCGTGAGTGGGACAAGGTGGGTTTCGGCGAAGAGACCCAGTACTTC; CDR3 protein: CASSREWDKVGFGEETQYF; D gene: -; V gene: TRBV3-1/TRBV3-2; J gene: TRBJ2-5; clone size: -
CDR3 DNA: TGTGCCAGCACCTTGGGATCCGGACAGACTAACTATGGCTACACCTTC; CDR3 protein: CASTLGSGQTNYGYTF; D gene: -; V gene: TRBV7-9; J gene: TRBJ1-2; clone size: -
CDR3 DNA: TGTGCCACCAGTGAAACTAGCGGAGGTGAGCAGTTCTTC; CDR3 protein: CATSETSGGEQFF; D gene: TRBD2; V gene: TRBV24-1; J gene: TRBJ2-1; clone size: -
CDR3 DNA: TGTGCCAGCAGCAGCACAGGTTTTTACGAGCAGTACTTC; CDR3 protein: CASSSTGFYEQYF; D gene: -; V gene: TRBV21-1; J gene: TRBJ2-7; clone size: -
CDR3 DNA: TGTGCCAGTAGTGCAGGACAGCTACTTAGCACAGATACGCAGTATTTT; CDR3 protein: CASSAGQLLSTDTQYF; D gene: -; V gene: TRBV19; J gene: TRBJ2-3; clone size: -
CDR3 DNA: TGTGCCAGCAGCTCGCTGGGGGGGGCTTACAATGAGCAGTTCTTC; CDR3 protein: CASSSLGGAYNEQFF; D gene: -; V gene: TRBV7-6; J gene: TRBJ2-1; clone size: -
CDR3 DNA: TGTGCCAGCAGTTCTCGGACAGGGCTTTTCGGCTACACCTTC; CDR3 protein: CASSSRTGLFGYTF; D gene: TRBD1; V gene: TRBV6-2/TRBV6-3; J gene: TRBJ1-2; clone size: -
CDR3 DNA: TGTGCCAGCACCCTATCTGCGGGAGGATCCTACGAGCAGTACTTC; CDR3 protein: CASTLSAGGSYEQYF; D gene: TRBD2; V gene: TRBV27; J gene: TRBJ2-7; clone size: -
CDR3 DNA: TGTGCCTGGAGTAAGAGTGGAGCGACAGATACGCAGTATTTT; CDR3 protein: CAWSKSGATDTQYF; D gene: -; V gene: TRBV30; J gene: TRBJ2-3; clone size: -
CDR3 DNA: TGTGCCAGCAGTGTTTTTGGGACAGGGGTCAACGAGCAGTACTTC; CDR3 protein: CASSVFGTGVNEQYF; D gene: TRBD1; V gene: TRBV2; J gene: TRBJ2-7; clone size: once
CDR3 DNA: TGCGCCAGCAGCGGGGAACCGGTTGGGGAGCAAGAGACCCAGTACTTC; CDR3 protein: CASSGEPVGEQETQYF; D gene: -; V gene: TRBV5-1; J gene: TRBJ2-5; clone size: -
CDR3 DNA: TGTGCCAGCAGTGGAAAGACAGGGGGAAGTGGCTACACCTTC; CDR3 protein: CASSGKTGGSGYTF; D gene: TRBD1; V gene: TRBV25-1; J gene: TRBJ1-2; clone size: -
CDR3 DNA: TGTGCCAGCAGTGATCGAGAAGTAGATACGCAGTATTTT; CDR3 protein: CASSDREVDTQYF; D gene: -; V gene: TRBV6-1; J gene: TRBJ2-3; clone size: -
CDR3 DNA: TGTGCCTGGGGGGGACAGCAGAACACTGAAGCTTTCTTT; CDR3 protein: CAWGGQQNTEAFF; D gene: TRBD1; V gene: TRBV30; J gene: TRBJ1-1; clone size: -